Here is one T cell receptor (beta chain) with its context. Its antigen remains unidentified. Germline V gene lookup returns CDR1 KGHSH and CDR2 LQKENI. The CDR3 length is 12 residues. With 5 bases removed from V and 2 bases from J, the gap between germline ends came to 6 bases. This entry is derived from a study of cytomegalovirus exposure and HLA in healthy donors. Study at large: Earlier findings included roughly 100 million unique TCR beta sequences obtained from approximately 170 million T cells. Findings and limits, study-wide: Relative to equally common others, HLA-associated TCR beta chains showed greater clonal expansion in a later analysis.

PCR involved 60 Vbeta and 13 Jbeta primers. This table comes from immunoSEQ multiplex PCR, and its TCRdb copy is limited to in-frame clones, with some not included. The sample records roughly 83,000 clones, more than 70% being singletons. The chain uses TRBV18 and TRBJ2-5; D is undetermined. What was sequenced was PBMCs. This receptor was identified in a man in his 60s in good health and CMV-seronegative. CDR3 loop: CASSTTQETQYF. The CDR3 DNA is TGTGCCAGCTCAACGACTCAAGAGACCCAGTACTTC.